This T cell receptor (beta chain) was recorded in a study of patients and donors after allogeneic stem cell transplantation. The length of the CDR3 is 12 residues. Per the germline V gene, CDR1 is DFQATT and CDR2 is SNEGSKA (reference sequence). V shed 6 bases and J shed 5 bases, with 12 bases lying between them. Using its own MiXCR run on the RT-PCR reads, TCRdb lists one record per CDR3 protein. The repertoire holds about 200,000 distinct CDR3 sequences, with less than 50% as singletons. The chain carries TRBV20-1 and TRBJ2-3, with TRBD2 as a possible D gene (6 bases). Material: blood, either unsorted or a sorted T cell fraction (not recorded which). This TCR derives from a human donor who was either an allogeneic HSCT recipient or a stem cell or donor lymphocyte infusion donor (not recorded which). It is not recorded whose cells these are; they may come from a transplant donor. CDR3 sequence (DNA): TGCAGTGCCCTTGGGGGAGGAGATACGCAGTATTTT. This encodes CSALGGGDTQYF.